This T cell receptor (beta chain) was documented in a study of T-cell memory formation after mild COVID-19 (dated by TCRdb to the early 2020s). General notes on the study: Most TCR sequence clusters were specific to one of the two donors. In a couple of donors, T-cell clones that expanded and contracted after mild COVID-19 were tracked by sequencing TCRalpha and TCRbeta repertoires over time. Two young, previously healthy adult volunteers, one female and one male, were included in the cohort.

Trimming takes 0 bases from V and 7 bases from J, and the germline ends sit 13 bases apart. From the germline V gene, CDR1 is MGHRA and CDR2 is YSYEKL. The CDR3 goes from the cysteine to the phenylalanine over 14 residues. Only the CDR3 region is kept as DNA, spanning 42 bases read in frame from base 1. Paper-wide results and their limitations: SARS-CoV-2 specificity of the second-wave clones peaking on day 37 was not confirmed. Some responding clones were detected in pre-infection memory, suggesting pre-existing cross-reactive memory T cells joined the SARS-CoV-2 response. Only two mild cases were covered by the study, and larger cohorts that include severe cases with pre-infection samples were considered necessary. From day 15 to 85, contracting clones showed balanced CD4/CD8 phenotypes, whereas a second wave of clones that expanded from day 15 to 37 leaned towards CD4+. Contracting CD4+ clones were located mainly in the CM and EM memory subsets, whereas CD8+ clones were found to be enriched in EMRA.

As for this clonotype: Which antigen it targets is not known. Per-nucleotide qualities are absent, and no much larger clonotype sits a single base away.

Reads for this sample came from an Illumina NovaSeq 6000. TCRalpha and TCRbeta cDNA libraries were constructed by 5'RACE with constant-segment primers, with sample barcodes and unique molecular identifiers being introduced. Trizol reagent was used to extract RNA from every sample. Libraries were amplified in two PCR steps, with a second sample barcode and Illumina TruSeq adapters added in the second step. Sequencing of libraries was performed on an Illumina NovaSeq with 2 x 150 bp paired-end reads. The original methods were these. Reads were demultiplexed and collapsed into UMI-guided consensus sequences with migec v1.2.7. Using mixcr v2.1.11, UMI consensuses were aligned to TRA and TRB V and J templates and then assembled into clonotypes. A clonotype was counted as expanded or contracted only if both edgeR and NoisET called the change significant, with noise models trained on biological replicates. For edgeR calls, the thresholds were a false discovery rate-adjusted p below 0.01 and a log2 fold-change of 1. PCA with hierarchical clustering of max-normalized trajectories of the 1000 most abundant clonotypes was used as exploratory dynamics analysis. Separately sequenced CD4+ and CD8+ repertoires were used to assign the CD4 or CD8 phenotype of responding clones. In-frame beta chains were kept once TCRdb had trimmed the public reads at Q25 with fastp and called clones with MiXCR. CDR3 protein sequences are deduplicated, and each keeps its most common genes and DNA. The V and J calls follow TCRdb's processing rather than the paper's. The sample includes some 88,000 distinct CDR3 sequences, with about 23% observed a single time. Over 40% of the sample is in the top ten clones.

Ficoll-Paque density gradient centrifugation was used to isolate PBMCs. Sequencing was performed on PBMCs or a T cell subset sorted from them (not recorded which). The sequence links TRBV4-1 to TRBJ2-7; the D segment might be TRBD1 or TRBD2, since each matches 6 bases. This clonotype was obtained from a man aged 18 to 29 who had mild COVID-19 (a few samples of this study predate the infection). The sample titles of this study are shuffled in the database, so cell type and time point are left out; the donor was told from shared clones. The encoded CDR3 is CASSQDPGDIEQYF. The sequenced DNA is TGCGCCAGCAGCCAAGATCCGGGGGACATAGAGCAGTACTTC.